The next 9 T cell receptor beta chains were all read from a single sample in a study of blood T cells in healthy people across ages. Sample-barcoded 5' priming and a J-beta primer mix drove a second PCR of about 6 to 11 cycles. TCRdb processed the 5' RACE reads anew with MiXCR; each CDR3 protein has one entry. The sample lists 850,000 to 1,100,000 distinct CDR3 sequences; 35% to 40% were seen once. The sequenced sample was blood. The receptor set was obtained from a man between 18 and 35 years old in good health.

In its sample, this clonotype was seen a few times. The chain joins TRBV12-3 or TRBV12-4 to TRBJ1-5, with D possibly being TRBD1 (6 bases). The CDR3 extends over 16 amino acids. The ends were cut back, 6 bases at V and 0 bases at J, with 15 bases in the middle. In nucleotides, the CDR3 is TGTGCCAGCAGCCGGGACATCGTGTATAGCAATCAGCCCCAGCATTTT. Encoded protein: CASSRDIVYSNQPQHF.

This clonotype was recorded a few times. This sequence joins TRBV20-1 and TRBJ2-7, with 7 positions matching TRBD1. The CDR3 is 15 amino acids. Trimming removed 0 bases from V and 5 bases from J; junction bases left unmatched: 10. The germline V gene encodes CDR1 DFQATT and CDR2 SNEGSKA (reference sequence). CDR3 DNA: TGCAGTGCTAGAGACCTCGGACAGGTAAGGAACGAGCAGTACTTC. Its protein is CSARDLGQVRNEQYF.

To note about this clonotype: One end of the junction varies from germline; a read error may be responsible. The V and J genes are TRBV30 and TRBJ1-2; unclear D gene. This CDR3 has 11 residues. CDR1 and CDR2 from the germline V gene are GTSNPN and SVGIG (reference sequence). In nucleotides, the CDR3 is TGTGCCCGGAGTGCCCGCACTGACTACACCTTC. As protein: CARSARTDYTF.

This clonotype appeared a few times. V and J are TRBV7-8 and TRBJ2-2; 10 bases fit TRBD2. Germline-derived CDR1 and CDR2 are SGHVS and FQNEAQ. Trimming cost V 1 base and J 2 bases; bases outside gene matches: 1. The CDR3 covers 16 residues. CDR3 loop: CASSLGTSGNTGELFF. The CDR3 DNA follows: TGTGCCAGCAGCTTAGGGACTAGCGGAAACACCGGGGAGCTGTTTTTT. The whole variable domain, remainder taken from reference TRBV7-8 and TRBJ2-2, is GAGVSQSPRYKVAKRGQDVALRCDPISGHVSLFWYQQALGQGPEFLTYFQNEAQLDKSGLPSDRFFAERPEGSVSTLKIQRTQQEDSAVYLCASSLGTSGNTGELFFGEGSRLTVL.

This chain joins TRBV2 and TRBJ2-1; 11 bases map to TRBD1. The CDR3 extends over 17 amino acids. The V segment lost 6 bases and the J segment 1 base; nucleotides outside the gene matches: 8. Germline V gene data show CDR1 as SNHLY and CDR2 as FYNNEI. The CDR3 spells CASRGQGAFSSYNEQFF. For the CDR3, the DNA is TGTGCCAGCAGAGGACAGGGGGCGTTCAGTTCCTACAATGAGCAGTTCTTC. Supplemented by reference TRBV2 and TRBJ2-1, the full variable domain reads EPEVTQTPSHQVTQMGQEVILRCVPISNHLYFYWYRQILGQKVEFLVSFYNNEISEKSEIFDDQFSVERPDGSNFTLKIRSTKLEDSAMYFCASRGQGAFSSYNEQFFGPGTRLTVL.

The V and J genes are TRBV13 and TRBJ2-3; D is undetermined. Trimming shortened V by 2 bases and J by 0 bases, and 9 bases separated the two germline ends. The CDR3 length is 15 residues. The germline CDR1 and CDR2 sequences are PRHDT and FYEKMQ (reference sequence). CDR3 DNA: TGTGCCAGCAGCTTACGCAGGAAGAGCACAGATACGCAGTATTTT. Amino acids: CASSLRRKSTDTQYF.

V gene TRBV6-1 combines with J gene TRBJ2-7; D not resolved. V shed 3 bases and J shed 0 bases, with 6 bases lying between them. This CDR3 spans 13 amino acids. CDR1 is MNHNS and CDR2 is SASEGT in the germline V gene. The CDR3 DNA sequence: TGTGCCAGCAGTGACCACAGCTCCTACGAGCAGTACTTC. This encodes CASSDHSSYEQYF.

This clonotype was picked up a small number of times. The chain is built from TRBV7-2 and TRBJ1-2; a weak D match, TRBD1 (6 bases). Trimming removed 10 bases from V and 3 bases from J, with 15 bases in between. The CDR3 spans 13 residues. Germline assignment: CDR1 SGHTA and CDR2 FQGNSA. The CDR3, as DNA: TGTGCCATAGGCGGGGGGGCGGACTATGGCTACACCTTC. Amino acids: CAIGGGADYGYTF.

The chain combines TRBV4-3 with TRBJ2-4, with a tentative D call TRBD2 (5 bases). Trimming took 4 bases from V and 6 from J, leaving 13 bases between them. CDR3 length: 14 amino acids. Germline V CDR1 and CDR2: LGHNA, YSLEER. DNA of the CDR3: TGCGCCAGCAGCCCGGGAAGGAGTTTAAACATTCAGTACTTC. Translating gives CASSPGRSLNIQYF.